One TCR beta chain is described in this entry. Its antigen remains undetermined. No much larger clonotype is one base removed from it; base qualities were not supplied. Trimming leaves V shorter by 5 bases and J shorter by 0 bases, with the junction holding 7 bases beyond the gene matches. CDR3 length: 16 amino acids, cysteine to phenylalanine. This entry keeps only the CDR3 DNA: 48 bases, framed from base 1. Sequences PRHDT (CDR1) and FYEKMQ (CDR2) are obtained from the germline V gene (reference sequence). This record belongs to a study of blood T cell repertoires in COVID-19 (dated by TCRdb to the early 2020s). Broadly, across the study: Samples from collaborators originated in the United States, Italy and Spain and spanned both the acute and convalescent phases of COVID-19. HLA class I and class II types, where available, came from metadata supplied by the sample provider rather than from assay-based typing. A de-identified subject ID, COVID-19 status, age in years and sex were almost always included in the sample metadata. Subjects who had been exposed to COVID-19, were actively infected with it, or had recovered from it provided the deeply sampled blood TCRbeta repertoires that made up the dataset. The prospective study material was composed of cDNA or gDNA derived from T cells, B-cell-depleted T cells, or PBMCs. The repertoires were made available in a free public database intended to serve as a resource for research on the immune response to SARS-CoV-2. Samples came from the ongoing ImmuneRACE study (first 160 participants) plus 1,254 subjects from 6 global collaborators.

TCRbeta CDR3 regions were amplified from genomic DNA by means of the immunoSEQ Assay, a bias-controlled multiplex PCR. The original pipeline was this. The number of nucleated cells in each sample was estimated from the amplification of reference gene primers within the assay. To quantify the absolute abundance of each unique TCRbeta CDR3 rearrangement, sequence reads were collapsed and filtered. For each sample, productive Simpson clonality was calculated as the square root of Simpson's diversity index over productive rearrangements. TCRdb re-hosts the immuneACCESS table, in-frame sequences only. Its copies lack some clones; in the studies checked, an unresolved V gene accounts for under half of them, and the cause for the rest is not known. V, J and clone size are taken as reported in that table, and D and trimming were inferred from the DNA itself. For this sample there are nearly 200,000 clones; roughly 90% appear just once. Around 8.4% of the sample is held by the ten biggest clonotypes.

Enrolling through a virtual design, the prospective study's participants ranged in age from roughly 18 to 95 years and lived across 20 to 25 United States geographic areas. To assign participants to cohorts, the prospective study relied on clinical history that participants themselves reported in a screening survey and a study questionnaire. Recovered participants in ImmuneRACE Cohort 3 were defined as having two consecutive negative NP/OP PCR tests, clearance from a healthcare professional, or resolution of symptoms. Mobile phlebotomists in the prospective study collected whole blood, serum and a nasopharyngeal or oropharyngeal swab from every participant. Participants in the prospective study had the option to provide additional blood draws and questionnaires over a roughly 2-month period. Prospective study blood samples were shipped either frozen or at room temperature before DNA extraction.

Findings and caveats that apply to the study as a whole: The quantity of clinical and demographic metadata differed by source and by participant and was supplied without curation.

Sequencing was done on a sample of PBMCs or T cells enriched from blood (not recorded which). Recombination linked TRBV13 to TRBJ2-4; 7 nucleotides in the junction match TRBD1. This TCR derives from a woman younger than 35 who had recovered from COVID-19. The CDR3 amino acid sequence is: CASSQGEILAKNIQYF. The nucleotide sequence is given as TGTGCCAGCAGCCAGGGGGAGATTCTAGCCAAAAACATTCAGTACTTC.